This entry lists 9 T cell receptor beta chains sequenced from one sample in a study of cytomegalovirus exposure and HLA in healthy donors. The PCR was carried out with 60 Vbeta primers and 13 Jbeta primers. Libraries were prepared by immunoSEQ multiplex PCR; TCRdb keeps only in-frame clonotypes and omits some of them. The repertoire holds approximately 160,000 clones, with around 74% as singletons. Material: PBMCs. Receptor source: a man aged 18 to 35 in good health and CMV-seronegative.

In its sample, this clone was seen a few times. The rearrangement links TRBV6-5 to TRBJ2-5; TRBD1 might be the D (5 bases). Between the trimmed V and J ends, which lost 0 bases and 2 bases, there was a span of 10 bases. Germline assignment: CDR1 MNHEY and CDR2 SVGAGI. CDR3 length: 15 residues. The CDR3: CASSYSPGQQETQYF. DNA of the CDR3: TGTGCCAGCAGTTACTCCCCAGGGCAGCAAGAGACCCAGTACTTC.

This chain links TRBV19 with TRBJ2-6, with D possibly TRBD2 on 5 matching bases. The CDR3 consists of 18 residues. V was shortened by 4 bases and J by 2 bases, with 18 bases between the two germline ends. Germline assignment: CDR1 LNHDA and CDR2 SQIVND (reference sequence). The CDR3 DNA follows: TGTGCCAGTAGTAGAGTCGAGGGTATCCTTCCTGGGGCCAACGTCCTGACTTTC. Its protein is CASSRVEGILPGANVLTF.

This clone was seen a handful of times. The V gene is TRBV28, the J gene TRBJ1-2, with no clear D. CDR3 length equals 12 residues. V gave up 5 bases and J gave up 8 bases, with 12 bases separating them. CDR1 and CDR2 (germline): MDHEN, SYDVKM. DNA of the CDR3: TGTGCCAGCAGTATTATCGGTTGGGGCTACACCTTC. Protein sequence: CASSIIGWGYTF.

This clone was picked up one time. J is TRBJ2-2 and V is TRBV5-1; 7 bases line up with TRBD1. V shed 4 bases, J shed 4 bases, and the junction held 4 bases outside the gene matches. This CDR3 has 14 amino acids. Germline V CDR1 and CDR2: SGHRS, YFSETQ. The CDR3 region has the DNA TGCGCCAGCAGCACATGGGACAGCACCGGGGAGCTGTTTTTT. This translates into CASSTWDSTGELFF.

The V call is TRBV5-1, the J call TRBJ2-5; TRBD2 agrees at 11 bases. The germline gives CDR1 SGHRS, CDR2 YFSETQ. The CDR3 is 15 amino acids. The V and J ends lost 1 base and 3 bases, in that order; junction bases with no gene match: 2. The CDR3 region is CASSLLAGGEETQYF. CDR3 coding DNA: TGCGCCAGCAGCTTGTTAGCGGGAGGGGAAGAGACCCAGTACTTC.

The CDR3 is CASSLEAVVSEQYF. In DNA, the CDR3 is TGCGCCAGCAGCTTGGAAGCGGTGGTGAGTGAGCAGTACTTC. V and J are TRBV5-1 and TRBJ2-7; D may be TRBD2 (5 bases). The CDR3 is made up of 14 amino acids. Germline V gene lookup returns CDR1 SGHRS and CDR2 YFSETQ. V dropped 0 bases and J dropped 7 bases, with 14 bases sitting between them. Complete variable domain (other parts from reference TRBV5-1 and TRBJ2-7): KAGVTQTPRYLIKTRGQQVTLSCSPISGHRSVSWYQQTPGQGLQFLFEYFSETQRNKGNFPGRFSGRQFSNSRSEMNVSTLELGDSALYLCASSLEAVVSEQYFGPGTRLTVT.

The chain is built from TRBV7-9 and TRBJ2-7; 12 bases line up with TRBD2. The V segment lost 5 bases and the J segment 1 base; nucleotides outside the gene matches: 3. Looked up from germline, CDR1 is SEHNR and CDR2 is FQNEAQ (reference sequence). CDR3 length: 15 residues. CDR3: CASSQGLAGSYEQYF. The CDR3, as DNA: TGTGCCAGCAGCCAAGGACTAGCGGGGTCCTACGAGCAGTACTTC.

The rearrangement uses TRBV7-2 and TRBJ1-2; 8 bases fit TRBD1. Trimming cost V 6 bases and J 3 bases; bases outside gene matches: 6. The CDR3 runs 14 residues. Germline loops: CDR1 SGHTA, CDR2 FQGNSA. DNA for the CDR3: TGTGCCAGCAGTCCTCTACAGGGGGACTATGGCTACACCTTC. This sequence encodes CASSPLQGDYGYTF.

This clone was recorded only once. The chain combines TRBV7-6 with TRBJ2-5; 7 bases line up with TRBD1. V gave up 10 bases and J gave up 4 bases; unmatched junction bases: 15. This CDR3 comprises 15 residues. Per germline, CDR1 SGHVS and CDR2 FNYEAQ. CDR3 region: CAKLRQGEGGETQYF. The DNA of the CDR3 is TGTGCCAAGCTGCGACAGGGAGAAGGTGGAGAGACCCAGTACTTC.